One sample yielded the 19 T cell receptor beta chains listed below, sequenced in a study of shared clonotypes between healthy human individuals. Naive CD8 cells comprised CD45RO-negative, CCR7-positively selected cells, excluding terminally differentiated effector memory CD45RA+ cells. Profiling relied on immunoSEQ multiplex PCR, and the TCRdb table lists in-frame clones only, not all of them. There are under 1 million clones in the sample; nearly 95% occur only once, and around 24% lies in the top ten. Source material: naive CD8+ T cells sorted from blood. Receptor source: a man aged 25 to 45 in good health.

The chain uses TRBV27 and TRBJ2-1, with D possibly TRBD2 on 6 matching bases. The CDR3 totals 16 residues. V gave up 6 bases and J gave up 4 bases, with 19 bases separating them. Germline V lookup: CDR1 MNHEY, CDR2 SMNVEV (reference sequence). The CDR3 nucleotides read TGTGCCAGCAGCCCCAGTTGGGGGGAGCAGTACAATGAGCAGTTCTTC. Translation gives CASSPSWGEQYNEQFF.

V gene TRBV27 combines with J gene TRBJ2-3, with D perhaps matching TRBD1 (8 bases). The CDR3 covers 18 residues. CDR1 MNHEY and CDR2 SMNVEV come from the germline V gene (reference sequence). V lost 5 bases and J 4 bases, leaving 25 bases between the germline ends. This CDR3 reads CASSRPPETGGGADTQYF. The CDR3 coding sequence is TGTGCCAGCAGTCGCCCCCCAGAAACAGGGGGAGGGGCAGATACGCAGTATTTT.

The V gene is TRBV6-5, the J gene TRBJ2-2; D not resolved. The CDR3 length is 12 residues. Germline V CDR1 and CDR2: MNHEY, SVGAGI. V shed 6 bases and J shed 6 bases, with 8 bases lying between them. The CDR3 nucleotides are TGTGCCAGCAGCTATTTTTCCGGGGAGCTGTTTTTT. Translating it yields CASSYFSGELFF.

The gene calls are TRBV9 and TRBJ2-7, with TRBD2 matching 8 bases. Germline lookup yields CDR1 SGDLS and CDR2 YYNGEE. Trimming at V came to 5 bases and at J to 0 bases, leaving 4 bases not matched to a gene. CDR3 length equals 14 residues. This CDR3 reads CASRPTSDSYEQYF. The CDR3 DNA is TGTGCCAGCAGACCGACTAGCGACTCCTACGAGCAGTACTTC. Full variable domain (outside the CDR3, taken from reference TRBV9 and TRBJ2-7): DSGVTQTPKHLITATGQRVTLRCSPRSGDLSVYWYQQSLDQGLQFLIQYYNGEERAKGNILERFSAQQFPDLHSELNLSSLELGDSALYFCASRPTSDSYEQYFGPGTRLTVT.

The genes are TRBV7-9 and TRBJ1-2, with D unresolved. Trimming removed 5 bases at V and 4 bases at J, with 17 bases between. The CDR3 is 15 residues long. The germline V gene encodes CDR1 SEHNR and CDR2 FQNEAQ (reference sequence). CDR3 sequence reads: CASSTLSGSIYGYTF. CDR3 DNA sequence: TGTGCCAGCAGCACACTATCGGGATCTATCTATGGCTACACCTTC.

This clone occurred a few times. The chain links TRBV7-9 to TRBJ2-1; D tentatively fits TRBD1 or TRBD2 (5 bases each). Trimming took 3 bases from V and 8 from J, leaving 14 bases between them. The CDR3 extends over 14 amino acids. Germline V gene sequence: CDR1 SEHNR, CDR2 FQNEAQ (reference sequence). CDR3 region: CASSLPAGRDEQFF. Here the CDR3 DNA reads TGTGCCAGCAGCTTGCCCGCAGGGAGAGATGAGCAGTTCTTC. Variable domain in full (rest from reference TRBV7-9 and TRBJ2-1): DTGVSQNPRHKITKRGQNVTFRCDPISEHNRLYWYRQTLGQGPEFLTYFQNEAQLEKSRLLSDRFSAERPKGSFSTLEIQRTEQGDSAMYLCASSLPAGRDEQFFGPGTRLTVL.

The J gene is TRBJ1-1, the V gene TRBV7-2, with TRBD1 matching 8 bases. With 5 bases clipped from V and 1 base from J, the junction kept 15 bases outside the gene matches. Germline V CDR1 and CDR2: SGHTA, FQGNSA. CDR3 size: 18 residues. This CDR3 reads CASSPIGQGAQGNTEAFF. The CDR3 region has the DNA TGTGCCAGCAGCCCCATAGGGCAGGGGGCGCAGGGGAACACTGAAGCTTTCTTT.

The chain uses TRBV7-8 and TRBJ2-4; TRBD1 is a possible D gene (6 bases). The CDR3 has 15 residues. V was clipped by 4 bases and J by 0 bases, with 10 bases between them. Germline V lookup: CDR1 SGHVS, CDR2 FQNEAQ. This CDR3 is CASSSNREAKNIQYF. The CDR3 DNA reads TGTGCCAGCAGCTCGAACAGGGAAGCCAAAAACATTCAGTACTTC.

The rearrangement joins TRBV7-9 to TRBJ2-3; 14 nucleotides align to TRBD2. This CDR3 region has 15 residues. Germline V gives CDR1 SEHNR, CDR2 FQNEAQ (reference sequence). V shed 6 bases and J 4 bases; nucleotides not matched to a gene: 3. The CDR3 DNA reads as TGTGCCAGCAGGGGACTAGCGGGAGTCGCAGATACGCAGTATTTT. Its protein product is CASRGLAGVADTQYF.

V is TRBV12-5 and J is TRBJ1-3; 8 bases fit TRBD1. CDR1 LGHNT and CDR2 FRNRAP come from the germline V gene. Trimming cost V 7 bases and J 0 bases; bases outside gene matches: 8. CDR3 size: 16 residues. CDR3 sequence (DNA): TGTGCTAGTGCCAAGGACAGGGAAGTCTCTGGAAACACCATATATTTT. This gives the protein CASAKDREVSGNTIYF. The full variable domain, with the rest looked up from reference TRBV12-5 and TRBJ1-3, is DARVTQTPRHKVTEMGQEVTMRCQPILGHNTVFWYRQTMMQGLELLAYFRNRAPLDDSGMPKDRFSAEMPDATLATLKIQPSEPRDSAVYFCASAKDREVSGNTIYFGEGSWLTVV.

V and J are TRBV6-5 and TRBJ2-3; no clear D gene. Germline values: CDR1 MNHEY, CDR2 SVGAGI. This CDR3 is 14 amino acids long. Trimming stripped 7 bases from V and 3 bases from J, with 14 bases between. The CDR3: CASTNLGMTDTQYF. The CDR3 region has the DNA TGTGCCAGCACCAATCTAGGGATGACAGATACGCAGTATTTT.

The chain joins TRBV7-9 to TRBJ2-4; D may match TRBD1 or TRBD2 (6 bases each). Trimming stripped 5 bases from V and 4 bases from J, with 18 bases between. CDR3 size: 16 residues. The germline V gene encodes CDR1 SEHNR and CDR2 FQNEAQ (reference sequence). CDR3 DNA: TGTGCCAGCAGCCCAACGAGGGGGGCAGAGAAAAACATTCAGTACTTC. Encoded protein: CASSPTRGAEKNIQYF.

The genes are TRBV12-1 and TRBJ2-6; TRBD2 is the table's D call and was not checked against the DNA. TRBV12-1 is flagged as a pseudogene. The CDR3 is 22 residues long. CDR3 in amino acids: CASSLRLRVDGRAKSGANVLTF. CDR3 in DNA: TGTGCCAGCAGCTTGCGATTGAGAGTCGACGGGAGGGCCAAATCTGGGGCCAACGTCCTGACTTTC.

The CDR3 region has the DNA TGCGCCAGCAGTGAAAGGGGGCGAGGGACCGGGGAGCTGTTTTTT. Its protein product is CASSERGRGTGELFF. The gene calls are TRBV10-1 and TRBJ2-2; TRBD1 matches at 7 bases. Germline CDR1 reads WNHNN; CDR2 reads SYGVQD (reference sequence). The V gene end was trimmed by 3 bases and the J gene end by 5 bases; junction bases not matched to a gene: 6. This CDR3 is built from 15 residues.

As to this clone: This same CDR3 is encoded by further DNA sequences in the sample. The chain recombines TRBV9 with TRBJ2-7, with 11 bases fitting TRBD2. The CDR3 consists of 15 residues. V trimming: 0 bases; J trimming: 4 bases; junction bases outside the gene matches: 3. Germline V gene data show CDR1 as SGDLS and CDR2 as YYNGEE. CDR3 region: CASSVEGLAGYEQYF. The CDR3 nucleotides are TGTGCCAGCAGCGTAGAAGGACTAGCGGGTTACGAGCAGTACTTC.

The chain combines TRBV9 with TRBJ2-3, with 9 bases lining up with TRBD2. The V and J ends lost 4 bases and 2 bases, in that order; junction bases with no gene match: 5. Looked up from germline, CDR1 is SGDLS and CDR2 is YYNGEE. The CDR3 runs to 15 residues. The CDR3 sequence is CASSTGTSNTDTQYF. The CDR3 coding sequence is TGTGCCAGCAGCACCGGGACTAGCAACACAGATACGCAGTATTTT.

The chain uses TRBV11-2 and TRBJ1-5; D unclear. The V gene's germline CDR1 is SGHAT and CDR2 FQNNGV. Trimming removed 3 bases from V and 4 bases from J, with 13 bases in between. This CDR3 contains 15 residues. CDR3 region: CASSFSSAVNQPQHF. CDR3 nucleotide sequence: TGTGCCAGCAGCTTTTCCTCTGCAGTGAATCAGCCCCAGCATTTT.

On this clone itself: The identical CDR3 is also encoded by other nucleotide sequences in the sample. The chain links TRBV27 to TRBJ1-1; 7 bases match TRBD1. CDR1 MNHEY and CDR2 SMNVEV come from the germline V gene (reference sequence). V lost 2 bases and J lost 4; bases outside the gene matches: 4. The CDR3 runs 14 residues. CDR3 DNA: TGTGCCAGCAGTTTAAACAGGGGAGGCACTGAAGCTTTCTTT. The encoded protein is CASSLNRGGTEAFF.

In the case of this clone: The same CDR3 arises from other DNA sequences in this sample as well. The chain carries TRBV28 and TRBJ1-1; no firm D call. The V end lost 3 bases, the J end lost 0 bases, and 5 bases lay between the germline ends. The CDR3 is 13 residues long. Germline values: CDR1 MDHEN, CDR2 SYDVKM. The DNA for the CDR3 is TGTGCCAGCAGTTTTAGGTTGAACACTGAAGCTTTCTTT. It translates to CASSFRLNTEAFF.